This T cell receptor (beta chain) was recorded in a study of blood T cell repertoires in COVID-19. Cohort placement rested on clinical history that participants reported themselves. Among Cohort 3 donors, those recovered had two negative PCRs, clearance, or symptom resolution. Between the trimmed V and J ends, which lost 1 base and 0 bases, there was a span of 18 bases. CDR3 size: 18 residues. Germline assignment: CDR1 SGHTA and CDR2 FQGNSA. Profiling relied on immunoSEQ multiplex PCR, and the TCRdb table lists in-frame clones only, not all of them. This sample yields fewer than 250,000 clones, of which about 84% are seen a single time; about 2.1% belongs to the top ten.

The receptor's source is a woman between 50 and 59 years old who had recovered from COVID-19. The sequenced sample consisted of PBMCs or T cells enriched from blood (not recorded which). J is TRBJ1-1 and V is TRBV7-2, with no clear D. CDR3: CASSLVPFGQSMNTEAFF. CDR3 nucleotide sequence: TGTGCCAGCAGCTTAGTTCCTTTTGGGCAGTCTATGAACACTGAAGCTTTCTTT. The full variable domain, in which reference TRBV7-2 and TRBJ1-1 provide the parts outside the CDR3, is GAGVSQSPSNKVTEKGKDVELRCDPISGHTALYWYRQSLGQGLEFLIYFQGNSAPDKSGLPSDRFSAERTGGSVSTLTIQRTQQEDSAVYLCASSLVPFGQSMNTEAFFGQGTRLTVV.